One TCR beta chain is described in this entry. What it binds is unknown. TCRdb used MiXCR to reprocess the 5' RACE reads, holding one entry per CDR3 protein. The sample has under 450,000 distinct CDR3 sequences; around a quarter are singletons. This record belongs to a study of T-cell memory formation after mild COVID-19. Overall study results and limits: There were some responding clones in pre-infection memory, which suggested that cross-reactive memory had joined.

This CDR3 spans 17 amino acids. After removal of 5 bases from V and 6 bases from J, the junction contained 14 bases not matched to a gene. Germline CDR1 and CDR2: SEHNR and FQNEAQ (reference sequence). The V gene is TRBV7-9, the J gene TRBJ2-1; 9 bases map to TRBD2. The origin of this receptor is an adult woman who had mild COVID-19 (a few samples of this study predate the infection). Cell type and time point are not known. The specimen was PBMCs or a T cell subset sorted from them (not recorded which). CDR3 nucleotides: TGTGCCAGCAGCCCAATACCCCGCGGGGGGGAGGTCAATGAGCAGTTCTTC. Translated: CASSPIPRGGEVNEQFF.